The following is a T cell receptor (beta chain) sequence with its context. Sequence at one end of the junction differs from germline and may be a read error. These data belong to a study of blood T cell repertoires in COVID-19. Looking at the study overall: Sites in the United States, Italy and Spain provided acute and convalescent COVID-19 samples.

The germline gives CDR1 DFQATT, CDR2 SNEGSKA (reference sequence). CDR3 size: 11 residues. In the source study's methods: The authors estimated nucleated cell counts from reference gene primer amplification. The table came from immunoSEQ multiplex PCR; TCRdb's copy has only in-frame clones and leaves some out. V and J calls and clone size follow that table, whereas D and trimming were derived from the DNA. This table holds under 35,000 clones, around 90% found once. What was sequenced was peripheral blood. This rearrangement joins TRBV20-1 to TRBJ2-7, with D tentatively TRBD2 (5 bases). The source is a man aged 65 to 79 with active COVID-19. CDR3 in amino acids: CSARVSGIPNF. The CDR3 DNA reads TGCAGTGCTAGAGTCTCGGGGATTCCTAACTTC.